This TCR beta chain was recovered during a study of T cell clonality in common variable immunodeficiency (dated by TCRdb to 2013 to 2016). Predominantly Caucasian heritage was noted among both the CVID patients and the healthy controls. Heparinized peripheral whole blood samples of about 5 to 9 ml were obtained from each donor. Genomic DNA from adults with common variable immune deficiency (CVID) and from healthy adult controls was used to sequence TCRbeta CDR3 repertoires. The control group was made up of about 22 healthy adult volunteers (about ten male and 12 female) whose ages ranged from about 20 to 66 years, with a mean age of approximately 34. Diluted blood was subjected to density centrifugation over Hypaque 1077 or Ficoll-Paque for isolation of peripheral blood mononuclear cells. Unsorted mononuclear cells served as the source of genomic DNA, which was extracted either by Qiagen column purification or by a centrifugation-based method.

Paper-wide results and their limitations: Even though DNA input was equal, the average per sample came to 82,000 or so unique sequences for controls compared with about 31,547 for CVID samples. Fewer deletions and N-nucleotide insertions were reportedly observed in CVID TCRbeta sequences, and highly modified clones with 13 or more V deletions were reportedly absent from CVID TCRbeta sequences. CVID subjects shared fewer TCRbeta clones with each other than healthy controls did (p < 0.0001). According to the authors, figuring out what caused the increased clonality in CVID would require sequencing the repertoires of T cell subpopulations. Correlations of repertoire features with clinical complications were constrained by heterogeneity among patients within the CVID cohort. Increased TCRbeta clonality was found in CVID subjects compared with healthy controls (t-test p = 0.018), with the increase being most characteristic of about a third of subjects.

This clone was seen repeatedly, ten times or more. The clone's antigen remains unknown. The sequenced fragment ends 3 residues before the CDR3 boundary, so the rest is inferred from the germline J gene. For sequencing, equivalent amounts of genomic DNA were input from CVID and control samples. For every sample, a 60 bp segment covering the rearranged TCRbeta CDR3 region was amplified and then sequenced. TCRbeta amplification used the immunoSEQ assay, a bias-corrected multiplex PCR with high-throughput sequencing. Per the authors' processing: Every unique nucleotide sequence was considered a clone and was annotated with V, D and J genes, copy number and frequency. Sequences were labeled productive if in frame, and non-productive if out of frame or containing stop codons. As previously described, Shannon's entropy was used to calculate clonality. The predicted amino acid sequences of productive clones were used to derive mean CDR3 Kyte-Doolittle hydropathy. Using the R hclust function, scaled V gene usage was clustered hierarchically with Manhattan distance and complete linkage. Sharing of clones by CDR3 amino acid sequence was evaluated by resampling 12 repertoires per group over 100 rounds. The repertoires were screened for roughly 70 published EBV-specific TCRbeta sequences and a few hundred published CMV-specific TCRbeta sequences. A couple of CVID samples yielding fewer than 10,000 sequences were excluded from analysis, leaving approximately 42 CVID repertoires. The immuneACCESS repertoire file appears here via TCRdb, limited to in-frame rearrangements. These files lack a portion of the clones; in checked studies, under half of the deficit traces to unresolved V genes, and the cause of the others is not known. That table is the source of V, J and clone size, and D and trimming were worked out from the DNA. The sample records about 42,000 clones, none occurring a single time. The ten largest clones represent under 1.5% of the sample.

Reading the germline V gene gives CDR1 MDHEN and CDR2 SYDVKM. Reading from cysteine to phenylalanine, the CDR3 counts 15 amino acids. The 36 bases shown cover part of the CDR3, and their frame starts at base 1. After removal of 5 bases from V and 4 bases from J, the junction retains 8 bases not matched to a gene. The receptor comes from a person aged 18 to 75 in good health. Recombination joined TRBV28 with TRBJ2-5; 9 middle bases align to TRBD1. Sequencing input: peripheral blood mononuclear cells. The CDR3 here reads CASSQTTGGTETQYF. The part of the CDR3 DNA that was read is TGTGCCAGCAGTCAAACTACAGGGGGCACAGAGACC.